The T cell receptor beta chain described here comes from a study of Ad26.COV2.S vaccination and SARS-CoV-2 variants (dated by TCRdb to the early 2020s). About the study as a whole: Donors in the vaccine arm were drawn from COV1001, a multicentre, randomized, double-blind, placebo-controlled phase I-IIa trial testing Ad26.COV2.S in healthy adults. Ad26.COV2.S was administered intramuscularly at 5 x 10^10 or 1 x 10^11 viral particles, either as a single shot or as two shots given 56 days apart. Sequencing of the TCRbeta repertoire served to evaluate the specificity and breadth of SARS-CoV-2-reactive T cell receptors following Ad26.COV2.S vaccination. A total of 32 samples were included in the TCR-sequenced set, comprising roughly 19 Ad26.COV2.S vaccine recipients, 5 placebo recipients and 8 SARS-CoV-2 convalescent individuals. Participants in the trial were split at random into five groups of five each, receiving low-dose or high-dose Ad26.COV2.S once or twice, or else placebo on both occasions. Investigators remained blinded to trial group allocation during experiments and outcome assessment.

The immunoSEQ Assay was the method used to sequence TCRbeta CDR3 regions. After extraction, genomic DNA underwent amplification by bias-controlled multiplex PCR, followed by high-throughput sequencing. The authors' analysis ran thus. To quantify the absolute abundance of every unique TCRbeta CDR3 region, sequences were collapsed and filtered. T cell fraction was estimated by normalization of TCRbeta template counts to usable DNA, with usable DNA being measured through amplification of reference genes present in all nucleated cells. Repertoire TCRs were annotated as SARS-CoV-2-specific when V gene, CDR3 amino acid sequence and J gene were exactly matched to a known reactive TCR set. The reference SARS-CoV-2 TCR set was derived from MIRA and filtered for enrichment in COVID-19-positive ImmuneCODE repertoires, a step that removed public or cross-reactive TCRs. Using the MIRA antigens, annotated TCRs were further analysed by specific ORF or by position within an ORF. Breadth was defined as annotated unique rearrangements over total unique productive rearrangements; depth was the summed frequency of those rearrangements. TCR breadth was compared between groups using two-sided Wilcoxon rank-sum tests. In its TCRdb copy, this immuneACCESS table keeps in-frame sequences only and misses some clones. Where compared with another copy, unresolved V genes explain less than half of these, and the others have no known cause. V and J calls and clone size follow that table, whereas D and trimming were derived from the DNA. The sample table lists around 240,000 clones, around 87% of them with a count of one. The top ten hold about 10% of the sample.

The label giving this sample's treatment or condition can be read as: roughly 19 received Ad26.COV2.S at low or high dose, single or two shots; roughly five received placebo; per-sample allocation not given. Repertoires of vaccine and placebo recipients were sequenced from samples collected on day 63 after the first injection. In Cohort 1b, about two dozen adults aged 18-55 years were enrolled at a single site in Boston, USA, between 29 July and 7 August 2020. Ad26.COV2.S was a replication-incompetent adenovirus type 26 vector expressing a prefusion-stabilized SARS-CoV-2 spike protein from the original Wuhan strain. A few counts support this clone. The target of this receptor is not known. Base qualities are missing; no much larger clone stands one base away. Results the study describes overall, beyond this receptor: After vaccination, substantial breadth of spike-specific CD8+ and CD4+ T cell responses was reported. Ad26.COV2.S recipients had higher spike-specific TCR breadth than placebo recipients (P = 0.0014). Vaccine and placebo recipients had similar non-spike TCR breadth, a finding consistent with the vaccine containing only spike. The study lacked the statistical power to compare responses across vaccine doses or regimens. The authors noted that total T cell responses may have been underestimated by the TCR breadth and depth analyses.

Reading the germline V gene (reference sequence) gives CDR1 LNHDA and CDR2 SQIVND. The CDR3 runs 19 amino acids, cysteine and phenylalanine included. This entry keeps only the CDR3 DNA: 57 bases, framed from base 1. V gives up 4 bases and J gives up 0 bases, and the segment between their germline ends measures 22 bases. The clonotype originates from a person between 18 and 65 years old who received the Ad26.COV2.S COVID-19 vaccine or a placebo. The sample consisted of peripheral blood, taken in a trial of Ad26.COV2.S vaccine versus placebo. Rearrangement joined TRBV19 to TRBJ1-5; TRBD1 is perhaps the D gene, given 6 matching bases. The CDR3 protein: CASSTRQEGRDHSNQPQHF. The DNA is as follows: TGTGCCAGTAGTACCCGACAGGAGGGGCGGGATCATAGCAATCAGCCCCAGCATTTT. Extended through the reference TRBV19 and TRBJ1-5 proteins, this CDR3 yields the full variable domain: DGGITQSPKYLFRKEGQNVTLSCEQNLNHDAMYWYRQDPGQGLRLIYYSQIVNDFQKGDIAEGYSVSREKKESFPLTVTSAQKNPTAFYLCASSTRQEGRDHSNQPQHFGDGTRLSIL.